This entry concerns a single TCR beta chain. Its target antigen remains unknown. This may come from a read error, since a much larger clone is one base off. TCR beta CDR3 regions were amplified from RNA transcripts. For the first round of RT-PCR on the TCR CDR3, the HTBI primer set was used together with the Qiagen OneStep RT-PCR kit. A second multiplex PCR round built the libraries, followed by size selection and purification. Sequencing of the libraries was done on an Illumina HiSeq2000 using paired-end 100 bp reads. The authors' pipeline ran thus. SOAPnuke was used to process the raw data, removing reads that contained adapters or uncalled bases, had a mean Phred below 15, or lacked an exact match to the constant primer or identifier. High-quality paired reads were merged using COPE v1.2.5, and each unique nucleotide sequence was defined as a clonotype. MiTCR v1.1 was used to align clonotypes to the IMGT TRBV, TRBD and TRBJ reference segments. The analysis was restricted to V-J combinations with a frequency above 0.0001, which together covered roughly 99% of the repertoires. The TCS score was defined as F50 (clonal expansion) divided by E x V (chaos), with BLOSUM62-based TCRdist calculated between CDR3 peptides within each V-J. Welch's t-statistics and random forest reduced 514 V-J features to some 14, which were used in a naive Bayes classifier (R e1071). Through fastp at Q25 and MiXCR, TCRdb rebuilt clones from the public reads, retaining in-frame beta chains. Rows matching on CDR3 protein sequence are summarized as one entry with the most common DNA and genes. TCRdb assigned the V and J calls; the authors' analysis was not used. This sample holds a few hundred thousand distinct CDR3 sequences; around 42% were observed only once. In total, the top ten clones hold 6.5% to 9% of the sample.

These data come from a study of T cells in Graves' hyperthyroidism and ophthalmopathy (dated by TCRdb to the late 2010s). Study-level background: A discovery cohort of fewer than 110 patients, 43 with Graves' ophthalmopathy and about 58 with stable Graves' hyperthyroidism, was used to find distinguishing TCR V-J signatures. Prospective prediction of ophthalmopathy was tested in an independent validation cohort consisting of roughly 20 hyperthyroidism patients and around 16 patients who later progressed to ophthalmopathy. For training and testing, the approximately 92 patients in the discovery cohort were randomly divided in a 7:3 ratio. In roughly six Graves' hyperthyroidism patients, the study also compared T-cell repertoires from thyroid tissue with T-cell repertoires from blood. Following sampling, methimazole starting at 30 mg daily was given to hyperthyroidism patients, and high-dose intravenous methylprednisolone was given to ophthalmopathy patients. TCR Vbeta CDR3 sequencing of 130 to 150 peripheral blood samples (roughly 43 ophthalmopathy, approximately 80 hyperthyroidism and about 17 progressor patients) is reported in the paper. The paper as a whole reports these results and caveats: Most expanded thyroid clonotypes (frequency above 0.001) were also detected in blood, suggesting blood repertoires may reflect thyroid immune responses. No statistical method was used to fix the sample size in advance, and group allocation was not hidden from the investigators. In validation, progression to ophthalmopathy was predicted by the model with more than 65% sensitivity and approximately 78% specificity, a median of about 6.8 months before onset. A model built on a 13 V-J signature distinguished ophthalmopathy from stable hyperthyroidism, reaching 85% to 90% sensitivity and 81% to 83% specificity in cross-validation and 80%/75% in testing.

Graves' hyperthyroidism was defined as stable when no progression to ophthalmopathy occurred over 18 months of follow-up. Hyperthyroidism patients were newly diagnosed, had a disease duration of under 2 months, and were aged 18 to 65 years. Any patient with an uncontrolled infection, another autoimmune disease, pregnancy or lactation was excluded. Diagnoses were established on the basis of clinical symptoms, serum thyroxine and TRAb, thyroid ultrasound, and orbital computed tomography. Total RNA was extracted with Trizol reagent, and quality was checked on an Agilent 2100 Bioanalyzer. The CDR3 starts with the cysteine, ends with the phenylalanine, and has 12 residues. Only the CDR3 region is kept as DNA, spanning 36 bases read in frame from base 1. Taken from the germline V gene, the CDR1 and CDR2 loops are KGHDR and SFDVKD. A distance of 9 bases separates the germline ends of V and J, which lose 6 bases and 5 bases respectively.

Recombination linked TRBV24-1 to TRBJ1-1; a confident D gene designation cannot be given. This receptor was obtained from a woman aged 18-29 years with Graves' hyperthyroidism. Donor details come from another sample of the same person, matched by shared clones. The source material was peripheral blood or thyroid tissue (not recorded which). The CDR3 is CATSSGKTEAFF. The DNA reads as follows: TGTGCCACCAGTTCGGGGAAAACTGAAGCTTTCTTT.